The T cell receptor (beta chain) under discussion was sequenced for a study of T cell changes during pregnancy in multiple sclerosis. The protocol was immunoSEQ multiplex PCR, while the TCRdb copy is restricted to in-frame clones and leaves out a portion. The sample includes under 70,000 clones, roughly 91% of them seen just once. This clone was seen a single time. Germline lookup yields CDR1 MNHNS and CDR2 SASEGT. Trimming took 1 base from V and 4 from J, leaving 13 bases between them. CDR3 length equals 15 residues. The chain employs TRBV6-1 and TRBJ1-1; TRBD1 is a possible D gene (6 bases). This receptor was taken from a female donor in good health, enrolled as a control in a pregnancy study. This specimen was peripheral blood, taken in the third trimester of pregnancy. CDR3 in DNA: TGTGCCAGCAGTGAAGTACAGGGAGGGATCACTGAAGCTTTCTTT. This encodes CASSEVQGGITEAFF.